A single sample is the source of the 30 T cell receptor beta chains below, sequenced in a study of CD8+CD57+ T cells in acquired aplastic anemia. The use of genomic DNA as template underpinned the TCR beta VDJ and CDR3 profiling. TCRdb passed the reads through MiXCR, listing each CDR3 protein once. The sample records 180,000 or so distinct CDR3 sequences, 48% being singletons. Only patients with CD8+CD57+ cell expansion on flow cytometry were chosen for sequencing. Specimen: sorted CD4+, CD8+, or CD8+CD57+ T cells (not recorded which) from PBMCs. The receptor set was obtained from a human donor with aplastic anemia.

The V call is TRBV5-5, the J call TRBJ1-1; D not certain. The CDR3 extends over 12 amino acids. V lost 6 bases to trimming and J lost 4 bases, with 10 bases between them. Germline lookup yields CDR1 SGHKS and CDR2 YYEKEE (reference sequence). The CDR3 reads CASNYHGTEAFF. DNA for the CDR3: TGTGCCAGCAATTATCACGGCACTGAAGCTTTCTTT.

CDR3 protein: CAASSMRGIRGELFF. The DNA for the CDR3 is TGTGCCGCTTCAAGCATGCGGGGGATAAGAGGGGAGCTGTTTTTT. The chain is built from TRBV7-8 and TRBJ2-2; 7 bases align to TRBD2. CDR1 is SGHVS, CDR2 FQNEAQ, per germline. The CDR3 has 15 residues. The J segment lost 8 bases and the V segment lost 11 bases, leaving 17 bases of the junction unmatched.

Comment on this clonotype: Mismatch with germline at one junction end may stem from a read error. The rearrangement uses TRBV2 and TRBJ2-7, with D tentatively TRBD2 (6 bases). Germline V lookup: CDR1 SNHLY, CDR2 FYNNEI. This CDR3 region has 13 residues. CDR3 DNA: TGTGCTAGCAGTGACAGTAGGAGGGGCGAGCAGTACTTC. Protein: CASSDSRRGEQYF.

The V and J genes are TRBV10-2 and TRBJ2-1, with D perhaps matching TRBD2 (5 bases). Germline loops: CDR1 WSHSY, CDR2 SAAADI. V was trimmed by 10 bases and J by 0 bases, leaving 10 bases between them. The CDR3 is made up of 13 amino acids. The CDR3 DNA follows: TGCGCCACGATCCGGGACTCCTACAATGAGCAGTTCTTC. This encodes CATIRDSYNEQFF.

The DNA for the CDR3 is TGTGCCAGCAGCGTAGAGGTTGGCACCGCCGGAAACACCATATATTTT. Its protein product is CASSVEVGTAGNTIYF. The gene calls are TRBV9 and TRBJ1-3; no clear D. Germline lookup yields CDR1 SGDLS and CDR2 YYNGEE. There are 16 residues in the CDR3. With 0 bases removed from V and 4 bases from J, the gap between germline ends came to 14 bases.

In its sample, this clonotype was seen a few times. This chain links TRBV29-1 with TRBJ2-7; D tentatively reads TRBD1 or TRBD2 (5 bases each). The CDR3 runs to 14 residues. CDR1 SQVTM and CDR2 ANQGSEA come from the germline V gene. The germline V and J ends were trimmed by 7 bases and 0 bases, with 16 bases remaining between them. CDR3 in DNA: TGCAGCGCTAACCGGGACGGCGGCTCCTACGAGCAGTACTTC. Translating it yields CSANRDGGSYEQYF.

This clonotype was observed a single time. This may be a read error, as it is one base from a much larger clone. This chain connects TRBV7-8 to TRBJ2-5, with TRBD1 matching 9 bases. The CDR3 is 15 amino acids. With V trimmed by 3 bases and J by 4 bases, 6 bases remained unmatched. Looked up from germline, CDR1 is SGHVS and CDR2 is FQNEAQ. The CDR3 nucleotides read TGTGCCAGCAGCTTGGGACAGGGTAACCGAGAGACCCAGTACTTC. The encoded protein is CASSLGQGNRETQYF.

The gene calls are TRBV6-5 and TRBJ1-2; D might be TRBD1 (5 bases). This CDR3 is built from 16 residues. The germline V and J ends were trimmed by 0 bases and 3 bases, with 14 bases remaining between them. The germline gives CDR1 MNHEY, CDR2 SVGAGI. In DNA, the CDR3 is TGTGCCAGCAGTTACTCAAACCCCGGGACGGACTATGGCTACACCTTC. As protein: CASSYSNPGTDYGYTF.

This clonotype was detected a few times. The chain employs TRBV7-8 and TRBJ1-2; D remains unclear. Trimming took 6 bases from V and 5 from J, leaving 7 bases between them. The germline V gene encodes CDR1 SGHVS and CDR2 FQNEAQ. The CDR3 runs 11 residues. This CDR3 is CASRSEYGYTF. CDR3 DNA sequence: TGTGCCAGCAGGTCAGAGTATGGCTACACCTTC.

The rearrangement joins TRBV7-9 to TRBJ2-7, with 7 bases lining up with TRBD1. CDR1 and CDR2 (germline): SEHNR, FQNEAQ (reference sequence). V trimming: 5 bases; J trimming: 4 bases; junction bases outside the gene matches: 11. The CDR3 sequence is 15 residues long. The CDR3 loop reads CASSPPMGQLYEQYF. The DNA of the CDR3 is TGTGCCAGCAGCCCGCCGATGGGACAGTTGTACGAGCAGTACTTC. The whole variable domain, remainder taken from reference TRBV7-9 and TRBJ2-7, is DTGVSQNPRHKITKRGQNVTFRCDPISEHNRLYWYRQTLGQGPEFLTYFQNEAQLEKSRLLSDRFSAERPKGSFSTLEIQRTEQGDSAMYLCASSPPMGQLYEQYFGPGTRLTVT.

This clonotype was recorded at least ten times. The chain carries TRBV11-2 and TRBJ2-7, with D possibly TRBD2 on 5 matching bases. Germline-derived CDR1 and CDR2 are SGHAT and FQNNGV. With 5 bases removed from V and 6 bases from J, the gap between germline ends came to 14 bases. This CDR3 comprises 13 residues. This CDR3 is CASSVGLVSEQYF. DNA for the CDR3: TGTGCCAGCAGCGTAGGACTGGTCTCCGAGCAGTACTTC. The full variable domain, with the rest looked up from reference TRBV11-2 and TRBJ2-7, is EAGVAQSPRYKIIEKRQSVAFWCNPISGHATLYWYQQILGQGPKLLIQFQNNGVVDDSQLPKDRFSAERLKGVDSTLKIQPAKLEDSAVYLCASSVGLVSEQYFGPGTRLTVT.

There are a few counts of this clonotype. CDR3 residues: CASTSQGQDYEQYF. The CDR3 DNA sequence: TGTGCCAGCACCTCCCAGGGACAGGACTACGAGCAGTACTTC. The V call is TRBV2, the J call TRBJ2-7; TRBD1 matches 8 bases. J was trimmed by 3 bases and V by 7 bases; bases with no gene match: 8. The CDR3 length is 14 residues. Per germline, CDR1 SNHLY and CDR2 FYNNEI.

This sequence joins TRBV3-1 and TRBJ2-1; 8 nucleotides match TRBD2. This CDR3 comprises 16 residues. Germline assignment: CDR1 LGHDT and CDR2 YNNKEL (reference sequence). With V trimmed by 1 base and J by 2 bases, 4 bases remained unmatched. CDR3 bases: TGTGCCAGCAGCCAAGGGCTAGCGGGCCCCTACAATGAGCAGTTCTTC. Amino acids: CASSQGLAGPYNEQFF.

This chain connects TRBV29-1 to TRBJ1-2; D is possibly TRBD1 (5 bases). Trimming shortened V by 3 bases and J by 4 bases, and 15 bases separated the two germline ends. The CDR3 sequence is 14 residues long. CDR1 and CDR2 from the germline V gene are SQVTM and ANQGSEA. CDR3 in DNA: TGCAGCGTTGACGTTACTCAGGGTACCTATGGCTACACCTTC. Its protein product is CSVDVTQGTYGYTF.

In DNA, the CDR3 is TGTGCCAGCAGTGAATCTCTTGGGACTTTCTCCTACGAGCAGTACTTC. Its protein is CASSESLGTFSYEQYF. V is TRBV25-1 and J is TRBJ2-7; possibly TRBD2 for D (6 bases). CDR3 size: 16 residues. Germline CDR1 MGHDK, CDR2 SYGVNS. Trimming removed 1 base from V and 0 bases from J, with 13 bases in between.

This sequence joins TRBV2 and TRBJ1-4, with TRBD1 identical over 9 bases. The CDR3 has 15 amino acids. V lost 3 bases to trimming and J lost 8 bases; unmatched junction nucleotides: 7. Per germline, CDR1 SNHLY and CDR2 FYNNEI. CDR3 coding DNA: TGTGCCAGCAGTGATTTGGGGACAGGGCACGAAAAACTGTTTTTT. It codes for CASSDLGTGHEKLFF.

The CDR3 nucleotides read TGCAGTGCTAGAGATATGGATTCTGGGGCCAACGTCCTGACTTTC. Translation: CSARDMDSGANVLTF. This sequence joins TRBV20-1 and TRBJ2-6, with D unclear. Deletions cut 0 bases from V and 1 base from J, with 7 bases between. Looked up from germline, CDR1 is DFQATT and CDR2 is SNEGSKA (reference sequence). This CDR3 comprises 15 residues.

The sample holds many counts of this clonotype. The genes are TRBV6-1 and TRBJ2-7; 9 nucleotides match TRBD2. The CDR3 is 19 residues long. Germline values: CDR1 MNHNS, CDR2 SASEGT. The V segment lost 5 bases and the J segment 4 bases; nucleotides outside the gene matches: 21. CDR3 nucleotide sequence: TGTGCCAGCAGTCGCAAGGCGGTCGATCCGAGACTAGCGGCGTACGAGCAGTACTTC. Its protein product is CASSRKAVDPRLAAYEQYF.

In this sample, this clonotype turned up many times. The chain uses TRBV7-2 and TRBJ2-3; 15 nucleotides line up with TRBD2. Germline V gene sequence: CDR1 SGHTA, CDR2 FQGNSA. The CDR3 extends over 17 amino acids. With 1 base clipped from V and 6 bases from J, the junction kept 5 bases outside the gene matches. The DNA for the CDR3 is TGTGCCAGCAGCTTAGGGACTAGCGGGGGGGCCTGGGATACGCAGTATTTT. Protein sequence: CASSLGTSGGAWDTQYF.

For this clonotype: The missing conserved phenylalanine or tryptophan at the end of this CDR3 makes a read error likely. The chain uses TRBV29-1 and TRBJ1-2, with TRBD1 matching over 8 bases. The J segment lost 7 bases and the V segment lost 6 bases, leaving 16 bases of the junction unmatched. Germline loops: CDR1 SQVTM, CDR2 ANQGSEA. CDR3 length: 15 amino acids. The CDR3 sequence: CSVYMGLQGGSGYTL. CDR3 nucleotides: TGCAGCGTCTACATGGGACTACAGGGGGGATCTGGCTACACCCTC.

On this clonotype: Relative to the germline gene, one junction end is altered; a read error may explain this. CDR3 amino acids: CASSKGTGERETQHF. For the CDR3, the DNA is TGCGCCAGCAGCAAGGGGACAGGGGAAAGGGAGACCCAGCACTTC. This sequence joins TRBV4-3 and TRBJ2-5, with 10 positions matching TRBD1. CDR1 and CDR2 (germline): LGHNA, YSLEER. The CDR3 spans 15 residues.

The rearrangement joins TRBV20-1 to TRBJ2-3, with D possibly being TRBD2 (7 bases). Trimming removed 6 bases from V and 1 base from J, with 11 bases in between. The CDR3 is 13 amino acids. From germline, CDR1 is DFQATT and CDR2 SNEGSKA (reference sequence). Here the CDR3 DNA reads TGCAGTGCCGAGGGGGGGGGCACAGATACGCAGTATTTT. Amino acids: CSAEGGGTDTQYF.

The CDR3 loop is CASSQTGDNQPQHF. Written as DNA, the CDR3 is TGTGCCAGCAGTCAGACAGGGGACAATCAGCCCCAGCATTTT. This sequence joins TRBV12-3 or TRBV12-4 and TRBJ1-5, with 8 nucleotides matching TRBD1. This CDR3 is built from 14 residues. V lost 5 bases, J lost 3 bases, and 3 bases stayed unmatched.

The chain couples TRBV11-2 to TRBJ2-7; 14 bases line up with TRBD2. The ends lost 5 bases at V and 6 bases at J; junction bases unmatched: 9. Germline V gene data show CDR1 as SGHAT and CDR2 as FQNNGV. CDR3 length equals 16 residues. The CDR3 nucleotides are TGTGCCAGCAGCCGACCGGGACTAGCGGGAGAGCGCGAGCAGTACTTC. Protein sequence: CASSRPGLAGEREQYF.

The chain combines TRBV20-1 with TRBJ2-7; D is ambiguous. The CDR3 is 16 residues long. Germline CDR1 reads DFQATT; CDR2 reads SNEGSKA (reference sequence). V gave up 0 bases and J gave up 5 bases, with 20 bases separating them. The CDR3 here is CSARDLGGSEVDEQYF. The CDR3 region has the DNA TGCAGTGCTAGAGATCTTGGCGGTTCCGAAGTGGACGAGCAGTACTTC.

The V call is TRBV2, the J call TRBJ2-7; 8 bases are shared with TRBD1. Germline V gene lookup returns CDR1 SNHLY and CDR2 FYNNEI. CDR3 size: 14 residues. V trimming: 6 bases; J trimming: 3 bases; junction bases outside the gene matches: 7. The CDR3 here is CASRKTGEGYEQYF. DNA for the CDR3: TGTGCCAGCAGAAAGACAGGGGAAGGCTACGAGCAGTACTTC.

This clonotype was recorded a few times. The V gene is TRBV3-1, the J gene TRBJ2-1; either TRBD1 or TRBD2 may supply D (5 bases each). CDR1 is LGHDT, CDR2 YNNKEL, per germline (reference sequence). Trimming cost V 6 bases and J 7 bases, with 16 bases left between them. The CDR3 has 14 amino acids. CDR3 protein: CASRAGTVGNEQFF. The DNA of the CDR3 is TGTGCCAGCAGAGCCGGGACGGTGGGGAATGAGCAGTTCTTC.

The genes are TRBV10-3 and TRBJ1-6; tentative D call: TRBD1 (5 bases). CDR1 and CDR2 (germline): ENHRY, SYGVKD. This CDR3 is 13 amino acids long. V dropped 4 bases and J dropped 10 bases, with 11 bases sitting between them. CDR3 in amino acids: CAISAGGSSPLHF. For the CDR3, the DNA is TGTGCCATCAGTGCGGGGGGGTCCTCACCCCTCCACTTT.

This chain joins TRBV10-1 and TRBJ1-5, with D perhaps TRBD1 (6 bases). The CDR3 consists of 16 residues. The V gene's germline CDR1 is WNHNN and CDR2 SYGVQD (reference sequence). V was shortened by 1 base and J by 3 bases, with 13 bases between the two germline ends. CDR3 sequence (DNA): TGCGCCAGCAGTGAGTGGGTCAGGGGATTCAATCAGCCCCAGCATTTT. Translated: CASSEWVRGFNQPQHF.

This chain joins TRBV2 and TRBJ2-1, with 10 bases identical to TRBD2. The CDR3 consists of 14 residues. Germline V lookup: CDR1 SNHLY, CDR2 FYNNEI. The junction had 6 bases not matched to a gene; V was cut back by 8 bases and J by 5 bases. CDR3 region: CASVAGGGDNEQFF. The CDR3 DNA is TGTGCCAGCGTAGCGGGGGGAGGCGACAATGAGCAGTTCTTC.